The rows below give T cell receptor beta chains drawn from one sample of a study of T cells in localized non-small cell lung cancer. Generated by immunoSEQ multiplex PCR, the TCRdb table keeps only in-frame clones and is missing some. The sample lists about 3,300 clones, 25% to 35% occurring once. The specimen was lung tumor tissue, collected before any cancer treatment. These receptors came from a male donor older than 55 with stage I lung adenocarcinoma. CDR3s include the opening cysteine and the closing phenylalanine or tryptophan. D genes are given only for firm matches. Not every row has a clone size; where given, it reads once, few, many or a size class.

>TRBV6-8|TRBJ1-1|13|-|few
CASSYAGKSEAFF
TGTGCCAGCAGTTATGCCGGGAAATCTGAAGCTTTCTTT
>TRBV2|TRBJ2-2|13|TRBD1|-
CATRTGGDGELFF
TGTGCCACCAGGACAGGGGGGGACGGGGAGCTGTTTTTT
>TRBV29-1|TRBJ1-4|15|TRBD1|-
CSVNPGTGVGEKLFF
TGCAGCGTCAACCCCGGGACAGGGGTAGGTGAAAAACTGTTTTTT
>TRBV6-8|TRBJ2-1|14|TRBD1|-
CASTKGGIYNEQFF
TGTGCCAGCACGAAAGGGGGCATTTACAATGAGCAGTTCTTC
>TRBV29-1|TRBJ1-5|13|-|medium-sized
CSVEDGGGQPQHF
TGCAGCGTTGAAGATGGAGGGGGTCAGCCCCAGCATTTT
>TRBV30|TRBJ1-1|14|-|-
CAWSVRQLRTEAFF
TGTGCCTGGAGTGTAAGACAGTTAAGGACTGAAGCTTTCTTT
>TRBV4-1|TRBJ2-3|12|-|-
CASSQGDSPLSF
TGCGCCAGCAGCCAAGGGGACTCCCCCCTCTCATTT
>TRBV19|TRBJ1-5|17|-|-
CASSSYSQGSGNQPQHF
TGTGCCAGTAGTTCTTATTCTCAGGGGTCGGGCAATCAGCCCCAGCATTTT
>TRBV10-2|TRBJ2-2|15|-|few
CASRNGQRNTGELFF
TGCGCCAGCAGAAACGGACAGCGGAACACCGGGGAGCTGTTTTTT
>TRBV30|TRBJ1-2|13|-|-
CAWTVDGIYGYTF
TGTGCCTGGACGGTGGACGGAATTTATGGCTACACCTTC
>TRBV23-1|TRBJ1-5|17|-|medium-sized
CASSQSSGPRENQPQHF
TGCGCCAGCAGTCAATCGAGCGGACCCAGGGAGAATCAGCCCCAGCATTTT
>TRBV19|TRBJ2-7|15|-|-
CASSSLEGLRNEQYF
TGTGCCAGTAGTTCATTGGAGGGGCTCCGTAACGAGCAGTACTTC
>TRBV19|TRBJ1-1|16|-|once
CASSKGAGTPILEAFF
TGTGCCAGTAGTAAAGGAGCCGGGACCCCTATACTTGAAGCTTTCTTT
>TRBV19|TRBJ1-2|14|TRBD1|once
CASWTGGPLYGYTF
TGTGCCAGTTGGACAGGGGGGCCCCTCTATGGCTACACCTTC
>TRBV5-1|TRBJ2-2|16|-|-
CASRHTEHTNTGELFF
TGCGCCAGCCGGCATACAGAGCACACGAACACCGGGGAGCTGTTTTTT
>TRBV11-3|TRBJ1-4|15|TRBD1|-
CASSSAGQAYEKLFF
TGTGCCAGCAGCTCTGCGGGACAGGCTTATGAAAAACTGTTTTTT
>TRBV6-8|TRBJ2-2|12|TRBD2|medium-sized
CAGRTSSGELFF
TGTGCCGGCCGGACTAGTTCCGGGGAGCTGTTTTTT
>TRBV25-1|TRBJ2-4|14|TRBD2|-
CASSGGLEKNIQYF
TGTGCCAGCAGTGGCGGACTAGAGAAAAACATTCAGTACTTC
>TRBV6-8|TRBJ1-6|16|-|few
CASSTTERSYNSPLHF
TGTGCCAGCAGCACGACGGAACGCTCCTATAATTCACCCCTCCACTTT
>TRBV11-3|TRBJ2-7|14|TRBD1|medium-sized
CASSPRTGPYEQYF
TGTGCCAGCAGCCCTCGGACAGGTCCCTACGAGCAGTACTTC
>TRBV5-1|TRBJ1-1|14|-|-
CASSYGQIPTEAFF
TGCGCCAGCAGCTACGGACAGATTCCCACTGAAGCTTTCTTT
>TRBV5-1|TRBJ2-5|14|-|once
CASSLRGGQETQYF
TGCGCCAGCAGCTTAAGAGGGGGGCAAGAGACCCAGTACTTC
>TRBV19|TRBJ1-6|16|TRBD1|once
CASSTEGASYNSPLHF
TGTGCCAGTAGTACCGAGGGGGCTTCCTATAATTCACCCCTCCACTTT
>TRBV6-8|TRBJ2-7|13|TRBD1|-
CAASGTGKGEQYF
TGTGCCGCCTCCGGGACAGGGAAGGGCGAGCAGTACTTC
>TRBV6-8|TRBJ2-7|13|-|few
CASRTTSVYEQYF
TGTGCCAGCAGAACTACATCAGTCTACGAGCAGTACTTC
>TRBV1|TRBJ2-3|17|-|few
CTSSQDSDSSSTDTQYF
TGCACCAGCAGCCAAGACTCGGACTCATCTAGCACAGATACGCAGTATTTT
>TRBV10-3|TRBJ2-2|14|-|-
CAISESSNTGELFF
TGTGCCATCAGTGAGTCGTCCAACACCGGGGAGCTGTTTTTT
>TRBV29-1|TRBJ2-1|16|TRBD2|-
CSVEDRMVAGVNEQFF
TGCAGCGTTGAAGATCGTATGGTAGCGGGGGTAAATGAGCAGTTCTTC